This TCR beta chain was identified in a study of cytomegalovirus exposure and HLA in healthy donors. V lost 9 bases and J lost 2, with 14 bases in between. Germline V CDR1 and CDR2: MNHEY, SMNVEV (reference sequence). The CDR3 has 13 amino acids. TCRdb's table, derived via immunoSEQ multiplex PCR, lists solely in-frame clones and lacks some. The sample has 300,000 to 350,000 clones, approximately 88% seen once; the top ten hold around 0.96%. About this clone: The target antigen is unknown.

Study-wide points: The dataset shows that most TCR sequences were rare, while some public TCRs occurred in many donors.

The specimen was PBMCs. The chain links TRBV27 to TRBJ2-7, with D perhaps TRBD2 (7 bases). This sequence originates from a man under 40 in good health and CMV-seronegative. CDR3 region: CASRGGETYEQYF. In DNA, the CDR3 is TGTGCCAGTAGGGGGGGGGAAACCTACGAGCAGTACTTC.